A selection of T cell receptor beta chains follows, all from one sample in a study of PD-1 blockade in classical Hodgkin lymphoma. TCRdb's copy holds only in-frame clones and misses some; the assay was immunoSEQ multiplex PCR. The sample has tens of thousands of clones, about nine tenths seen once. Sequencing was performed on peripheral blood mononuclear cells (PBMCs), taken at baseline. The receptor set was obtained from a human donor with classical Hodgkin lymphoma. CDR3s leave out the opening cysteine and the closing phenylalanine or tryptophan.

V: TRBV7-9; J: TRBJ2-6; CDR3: ASSLTGVLT
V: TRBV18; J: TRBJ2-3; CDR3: ASSPTATDTQY
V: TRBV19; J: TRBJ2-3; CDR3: ASTAGGTITDTQY
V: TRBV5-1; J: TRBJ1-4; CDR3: ASSLLPGENEKLF
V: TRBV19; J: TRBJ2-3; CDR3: ASSRRSSGGAPPDTQY
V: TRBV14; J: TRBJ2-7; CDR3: ASSRRLAALYEQY
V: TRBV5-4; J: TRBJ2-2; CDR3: ASSSLTGELF
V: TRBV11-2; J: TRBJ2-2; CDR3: ASNHRTGVGGELF
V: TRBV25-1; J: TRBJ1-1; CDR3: ASRGLMNTEAF
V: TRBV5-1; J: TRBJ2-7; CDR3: ASSGTAGREQY
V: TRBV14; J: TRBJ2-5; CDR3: ASSQVPLQTQY
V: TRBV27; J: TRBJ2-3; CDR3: ASSLSRAGSTDTQY
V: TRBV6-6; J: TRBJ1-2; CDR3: ASMRQGARYGYT
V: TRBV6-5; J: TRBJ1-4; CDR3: ASSGAGQGGEKLF
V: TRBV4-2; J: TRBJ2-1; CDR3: ASSGSGGSYNEQF
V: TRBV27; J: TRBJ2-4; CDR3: ASSFPVGGSVAKNIQY
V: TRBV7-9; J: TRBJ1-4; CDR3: ASSSRTGINEKLF
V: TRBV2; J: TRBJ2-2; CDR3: ASGQQGASGELF
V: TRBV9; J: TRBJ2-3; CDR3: ASSVGGTPLFGGTDTQY
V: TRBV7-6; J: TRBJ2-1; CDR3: ASSLILSGGPSSPHEQF
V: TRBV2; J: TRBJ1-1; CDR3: ASSKDRGNTEAF
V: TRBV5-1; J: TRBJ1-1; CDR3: ASSEWDSGEAF
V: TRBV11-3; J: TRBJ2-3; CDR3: ASSLEGGLGTDTQY
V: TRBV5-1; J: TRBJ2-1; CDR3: ASSLRGGGEQF
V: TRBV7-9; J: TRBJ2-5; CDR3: ASSLGLTAQETQY
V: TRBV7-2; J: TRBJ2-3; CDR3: ASSLVLLADTQY
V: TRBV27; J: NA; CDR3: ASSPLRQLYEQY
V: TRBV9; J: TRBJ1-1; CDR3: ASSVGTRFSPEAF
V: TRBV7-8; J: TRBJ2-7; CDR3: ASSLAGTSSYEQY
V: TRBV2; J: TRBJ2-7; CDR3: ASSSQIGEQY
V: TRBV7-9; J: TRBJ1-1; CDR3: ASSLVGAGTEAF
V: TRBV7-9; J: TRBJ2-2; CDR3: ASSITQGAGGELF